Detailed here is one T cell receptor (beta chain). Its binding antigen is unknown. Base qualities are not provided; no much larger clone lies one nucleotide away. The cysteine opens and the phenylalanine closes a CDR3 of 14 amino acids. Only the CDR3 DNA is retained, 42 bases long and in frame from the first base. V loses 3 bases, J loses 8 bases, and the germline ends lie 13 bases apart. Looking up the germline V gene yields CDR1 MNHEY and CDR2 SVGAGI. This sample is part of a study of blood T cell repertoires in COVID-19 (dated by TCRdb to the early 2020s). A note on the overall study: The collaborator samples originated in the United States, Italy and Spain and spanned the acute and convalescent phases of COVID-19. The samples were drawn from the first 160 participants of the ongoing ImmuneRACE study and from some 1,300 subjects provided by 6 global collaborators. Sample metadata almost always included a de-identified subject ID, COVID-19 status, age in years and sex. The repertoires were released in a freely available public database meant as a resource for research on the immune response to SARS-CoV-2. Subjects who had been exposed to COVID-19, were actively infected with it, or had recovered from it provided the deeply sampled blood TCRbeta repertoires that made up the dataset. HLA class I and class II types, where available, came from metadata supplied by the sample provider rather than from assay-based typing. The material from the prospective study consisted of cDNA or gDNA derived from T cells, B-cell-depleted T cells, or PBMCs.

TCRbeta CDR3 regions were amplified from genomic DNA by means of the immunoSEQ Assay, a bias-controlled multiplex PCR. Per the authors' processing: The number of nucleated cells in each sample was estimated by amplification of reference gene primers within the assay. To quantify the absolute abundance of each unique TCRbeta CDR3 rearrangement, sequence reads were collapsed and filtered. Productive Simpson clonality was computed per sample as the square root of Simpson's diversity index over productive rearrangements. TCRdb took over this immuneACCESS table, retaining in-frame rearrangements with V and J assigned. Such tables are incomplete; in checked studies, under half of the missing clones stem from an unresolved V gene, and the remainder is unexplained. That table is the source of V, J and clone size, and D and trimming were worked out from the DNA. The sample data list about 34,000 clones, and 90% of these were observed just once. The ten largest make up approximately 19% of the sample.

Collaborating institutions collected whole blood in K2EDTA tubes following their own protocols. For TCRbeta analysis, collaborators shipped samples as frozen whole blood, isolated PBMCs, or DNA extracted from either of those sample types. Summary of the overall study and its limitations: How much clinical and demographic metadata was included differed by source and by participant, and the metadata was provided uncurated.

Sequencing used peripheral blood. The V gene is TRBV6-5 and the J gene is TRBJ1-4, and TRBD1 may be the D gene, going by 6 matching bases. The sequence was obtained from an elderly man with acute or convalescent COVID-19. The CDR3 here reads CASSYRQGQEKLFF. The bases are TGTGCCAGCAGTTATCGGCAGGGGCAGGAAAAACTGTTTTTT.